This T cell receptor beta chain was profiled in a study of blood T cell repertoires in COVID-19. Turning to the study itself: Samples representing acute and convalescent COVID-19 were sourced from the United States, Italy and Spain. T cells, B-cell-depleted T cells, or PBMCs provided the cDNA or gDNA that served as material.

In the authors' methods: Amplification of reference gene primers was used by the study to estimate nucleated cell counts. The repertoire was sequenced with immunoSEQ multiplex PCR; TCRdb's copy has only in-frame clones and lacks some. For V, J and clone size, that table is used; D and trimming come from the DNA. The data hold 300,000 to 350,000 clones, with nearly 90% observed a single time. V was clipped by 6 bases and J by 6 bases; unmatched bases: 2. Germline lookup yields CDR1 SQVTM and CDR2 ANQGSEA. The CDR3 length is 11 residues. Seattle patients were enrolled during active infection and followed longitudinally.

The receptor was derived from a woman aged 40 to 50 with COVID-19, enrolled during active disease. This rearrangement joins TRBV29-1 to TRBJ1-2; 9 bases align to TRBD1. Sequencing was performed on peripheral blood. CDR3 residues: CSVGQGNGYTF. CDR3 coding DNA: TGCAGCGTGGGACAGGGAAATGGCTACACCTTC.